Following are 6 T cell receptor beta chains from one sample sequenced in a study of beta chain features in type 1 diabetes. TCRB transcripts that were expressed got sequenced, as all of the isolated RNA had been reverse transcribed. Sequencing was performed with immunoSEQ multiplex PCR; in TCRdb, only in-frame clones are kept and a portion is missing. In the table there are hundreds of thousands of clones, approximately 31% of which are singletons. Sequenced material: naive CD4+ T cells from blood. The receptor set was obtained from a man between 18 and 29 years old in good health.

The CDR3 is CASRKTPSSGANVLTF. CDR3 coding DNA: TGTGCCAGCAGAAAGACCCCCAGCTCTGGGGCCAACGTCCTGACTTTC. The V gene is TRBV6-6, the J gene TRBJ2-6; no firm D call. This CDR3 is built from 16 residues. Germline lookup yields CDR1 MNHNY and CDR2 SVGAGI (reference sequence). With 6 bases removed from V and 0 bases from J, the gap between germline ends came to 12 bases.

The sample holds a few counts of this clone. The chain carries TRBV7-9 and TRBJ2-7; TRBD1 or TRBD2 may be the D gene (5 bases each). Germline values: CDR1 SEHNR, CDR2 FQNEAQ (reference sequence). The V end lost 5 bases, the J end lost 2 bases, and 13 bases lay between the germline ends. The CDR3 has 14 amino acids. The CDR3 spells CASSPTGRTYEQYF. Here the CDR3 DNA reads TGTGCCAGCAGCCCCACGGGACGGACCTACGAGCAGTACTTC.

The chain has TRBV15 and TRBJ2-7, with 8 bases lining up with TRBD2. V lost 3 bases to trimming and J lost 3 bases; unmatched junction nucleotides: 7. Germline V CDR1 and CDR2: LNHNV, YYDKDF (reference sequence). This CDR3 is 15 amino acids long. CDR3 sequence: CATSRPGRAGYEQYF. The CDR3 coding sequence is TGTGCCACCAGCAGGCCCGGGAGGGCCGGCTACGAGCAGTACTTC. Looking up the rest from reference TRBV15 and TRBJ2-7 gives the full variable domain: DAMVIQNPRYQVTQFGKPVTLSCSQTLNHNVMYWYQQKSSQAPKLLFHYYDKDFNNEADTPDNFQSRRPNTSFCFLDIRSPGLGDTAMYLCATSRPGRAGYEQYFGPGTRLTVT.

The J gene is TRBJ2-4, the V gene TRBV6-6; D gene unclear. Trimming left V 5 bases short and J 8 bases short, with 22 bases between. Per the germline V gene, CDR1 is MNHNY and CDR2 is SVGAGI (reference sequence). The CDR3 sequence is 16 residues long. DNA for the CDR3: TGTGCCAGCAGTCCCCACCTAGACACCGTAGTTTACATTCAGTACTTC. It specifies CASSPHLDTVVYIQYF.

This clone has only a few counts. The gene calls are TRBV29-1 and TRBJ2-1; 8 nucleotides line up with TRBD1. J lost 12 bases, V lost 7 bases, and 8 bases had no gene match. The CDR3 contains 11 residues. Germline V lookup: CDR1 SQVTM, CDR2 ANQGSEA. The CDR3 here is CSANSGTGQFF. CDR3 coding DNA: TGCAGCGCTAACTCCGGGACAGGGCAGTTCTTC.

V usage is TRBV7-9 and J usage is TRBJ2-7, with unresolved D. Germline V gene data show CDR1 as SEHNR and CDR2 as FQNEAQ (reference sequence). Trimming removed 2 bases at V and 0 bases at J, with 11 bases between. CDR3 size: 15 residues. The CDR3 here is CASSLLPGSSYEQYF. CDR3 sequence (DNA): TGTGCCAGCAGCTTATTACCAGGAAGCTCCTACGAGCAGTACTTC.